This T cell receptor (beta chain) was observed in a study of shared clonotypes between healthy human individuals (TCRdb year 2020). Study-level background: The cohort comprised a couple of women and a few men aged 18 to 49 years. Blood TCR repertoires of a handful of healthy adults were deeply sequenced to estimate repertoire size and the extent of clonotype sharing between individuals. Libraries were prepared and TCR repertoires were sequenced by different laboratories using diverse techniques, in order to increase sequencing depth and limit assay-specific biases. For each donor, three plates each were used for CD4 naive and CD4 memory, two plates were used for CD8 naive, and one plate was used for CD8 memory. Between about 0.85 and 8.9 billion PBMCs per donor were obtained by leukapheresis.

Worth noting for this clone: It has no known antigen specificity. There are no base qualities to consult, and no much larger clone falls within one base.

Donors were healthy HIV-negative adults with no recently reported acute infections or vaccinations. All donors were Caucasian adults living in Nashville, Tennessee, USA. Magnetic negative selection was used to enrich CD4+ T cells, after which naive cells were positively selected on CD45RA and the negative fraction became the memory subset. Blood was collected by leukapheresis, and PBMCs were isolated by Ficoll-Histopaque density gradient centrifugation and then cryopreserved in liquid nitrogen vapor phase. Analytical flow cytometry was used to check the purity and quantity of each magnetically sorted T cell population. Genomic DNA was isolated from each sorted fraction and quantified by UV absorbance on a Nanodrop 2000c. Using the deep immunoSEQ assay, TCR CDR3 regions were amplified from genomic DNA by multiplex PCR. Extracted genomic DNA from each cell subset was distributed evenly across all wells of several immunoSEQ 96-well plates, and each plate was treated as a replicate. For sorted subsets, approximately 200 ng of genomic DNA, equivalent to 25,000 to 35,000 T cell genomes, went into each replicate PCR. Purified libraries were measured with a Qubit 3.0 fluorometer, size-checked on a Bioanalyzer 2100, and measured again with the KAPA Library Quantification kit. Every immunoSEQ 96-well plate was sequenced on a dedicated single-read 150-cycle Illumina NextSeq 550 flow cell. The authors' pipeline ran thus. Because the immunoSEQ output held only junctional sequences and lacked quality scores, the filtering could not match the filtering applied to full-length reads. To assign V/J genes and CDR3, sequences were annotated using PyIR, a Python wrapper for IgBLAST v1.9, with IMGT germline references. Reads were removed for weak V/J assignments (E-value above 1e-6), missing CDR3, stop codons, out-of-frame junctions, or ambiguous translated residues. A V3J clonotype was defined by an identical inferred V gene, J gene, and CDR3 amino acid sequence. Percentage overlap between repertoires was calculated by dividing the number of shared unique clonotypes by the size of the smaller repertoire. RTK rarefaction, the Chao1 estimator, and Recon v2.1 estimates of unobserved clonotypes were used to assess repertoire richness. Generation probabilities for all TCRbeta clonotypes obtained by the gDNA method from a few donors were computed using OLGA. TCRdb retrieved this table from immuneACCESS and kept in-frame rearrangements only. Not all clones are present; in checked studies, unresolved V genes account for under half, and no reason is known for the remainder. That table supplies the V and J calls and clone size; D and trimming were determined from the DNA. The sample table holds about 2.3 million clones, of which 85% to 95% were seen once. The top ten clones comprise 0.3% to 0.45% of the sample.

The study at large found these results: Incomplete sequencing was indicated by rarefaction of sorted-subset datasets, despite the large sequencing depth. Pairwise subsampling indicated that sequencing depth was expected to affect the degree of clonotype sharing among donors. Compared with non-shared clonotypes, the clonotypes found in all four sorted-subset donors had higher generation probabilities. Estimated clonotype richness was generally larger for naive than for memory subsets. Across four donors, about 5.2% of naive CD4, roughly 3.8% of naive CD8, 2% to 2.5% of memory CD4, and about 0.44% of memory CD8 clonotypes were shared. The genetic and exposure-history diversity represented was limited by the small number of donors. Only blood was sampled, and tissue TCR repertoires likely differ from those in blood.

The cysteine opens and the phenylalanine closes a CDR3 of 15 amino acids. Here the CDR3 DNA is all that survives: 45 bases in frame from base 1. Looking up the germline V gene yields CDR1 MNHEY and CDR2 SVGAGI. V trim: 2 bases; J trim: 6 bases; unmatched bases: 5. The sequence derives from a man younger than 35 in good health. Some clones in this sample may be carry-over from other donors' samples. The sequence is built from TRBV6-5 and TRBJ2-1; TRBD1 matches 9 bases in the middle. The sample was naive CD4+ T cells from PBMCs. The cell subset or site label, as the study defines it: CD45RA+ positively selected. Here is the DNA: TGTGCCAGCAGTTACACCGGACAGGGGCGCAATGAGCAGTTCTTC. Translated, this gives CASSYTGQGRNEQFF.